These 19 T cell receptor beta chains originate from one sample sequenced in a study of T cell changes during pregnancy in multiple sclerosis. Profiling relied on immunoSEQ multiplex PCR, and the TCRdb table lists in-frame clones only, not all of them. The sample shows about 22,000 clones, just over 90% of them seen only once. The material sequenced was CD4+ T cells from peripheral blood mononuclear cells, taken after pregnancy. The origin of the receptors is a female donor in good health, enrolled as a control in a pregnancy study.

The V gene is TRBV19, the J gene TRBJ2-1; TRBD1 agrees at 10 bases. CDR1 is LNHDA and CDR2 is SQIVND in the germline V gene (reference sequence). The V segment lost 6 bases and the J segment 8 bases; nucleotides outside the gene matches: 10. This CDR3 has 15 amino acids. For the CDR3, the DNA is TGTGCCAGTAGCCATCGGGGACAGGGGACTTATGAGCAGTTCTTC. It is translated as CASSHRGQGTYEQFF.

The rearrangement joins TRBV6-6 to TRBJ1-4, with D possibly TRBD1 on 6 matching bases. The CDR3 runs 13 residues. The V gene lost 3 bases and the J gene lost 8 bases, with 10 bases spanning the gap. Germline lookup yields CDR1 MNHNY and CDR2 SVGAGI (reference sequence). The CDR3 sequence is CASSYRDNEKLFF. The CDR3 region has the DNA TGTGCCAGCAGTTATAGGGACAACGAAAAACTGTTTTTT.

The chain joins TRBV11-2 to TRBJ2-5; TRBD1 aligns across 10 bases. The germline gives CDR1 SGHAT, CDR2 FQNNGV. The CDR3 has 15 residues. V shed 3 bases, J shed 1 base, and the junction held 2 bases outside the gene matches. CDR3 sequence: CASSLGQGRQETQYF. The CDR3 bases are TGTGCCAGCAGCTTGGGACAGGGGCGCCAAGAGACCCAGTACTTC.

The chain employs TRBV30 and TRBJ1-1; D ambiguous. Trimming removed 3 bases from V and 2 bases from J, with 4 bases in between. Germline V gene sequence: CDR1 GTSNPN, CDR2 SVGIG (reference sequence). This CDR3 is 11 amino acids long. In DNA form, the CDR3 reads TGTGCCTGGAGAGCCAACACTGAAGCTTTCTTT. The encoded protein is CAWRANTEAFF.

The chain is built from TRBV19 and TRBJ2-4, with 10 bases fitting TRBD2. The germline gives CDR1 LNHDA, CDR2 SQIVND (reference sequence). V gave up 5 bases and J gave up 1 base; unmatched junction bases: 17. This CDR3 has 20 amino acids. CDR3 bases: TGTGCCAGTAGTCCCGCCGGGACTAGCGCTTCGAAAGGGGCCAAAAACATTCAGTACTTC. This sequence encodes CASSPAGTSASKGAKNIQYF.

The V call is TRBV7-2, the J call TRBJ2-7; 9 bases are shared with TRBD2. The CDR3 consists of 14 residues. CDR1 is SGHTA, CDR2 FQGNSA, per germline. V was pared by 5 bases and J by 2 bases, with 4 bases of the junction left unmatched. For the CDR3, the DNA is TGTGCCAGCAGCCAGACTAGCGGTCCCTACGAGCAGTACTTC. Protein sequence: CASSQTSGPYEQYF.

The chain recombines TRBV11-2 with TRBJ2-1; 9 nucleotides line up with TRBD2. Germline CDR1 and CDR2: SGHAT and FQNNGV. The CDR3 is made up of 13 amino acids. V was pared by 1 base and J by 14 bases, with 6 bases of the junction left unmatched. CDR3 protein: CASSLGGLAHKFF. The CDR3 DNA sequence: TGTGCCAGCAGCTTAGGGGGACTAGCCCATAAGTTCTTC.

V usage is TRBV10-3 and J usage is TRBJ2-2, with D hard to call. Germline V gene lookup returns CDR1 ENHRY and CDR2 SYGVKD. This CDR3 region has 14 residues. V shed 2 bases and J shed 4 bases, with 8 bases lying between them. The CDR3 loop is CAISERAPTGELFF. The DNA of the CDR3 is TGTGCCATCAGTGAGCGAGCACCCACCGGGGAGCTGTTTTTT.

The rearrangement uses TRBV30 and TRBJ2-7, with D perhaps matching TRBD1 (5 bases). The CDR3 is 13 residues long. The germline CDR1 and CDR2 sequences are GTSNPN and SVGIG (reference sequence). With 0 bases removed from V and 6 bases from J, the gap between germline ends came to 12 bases. CDR3 in DNA: TGTGCCTGGAGTGTACAGGTGGAGACCGAGCAGTACTTC. This gives the protein CAWSVQVETEQYF.

This chain links TRBV28 with TRBJ1-1, with no clear D. The V end was cut by 9 bases, the J end by 5 bases, with 16 bases between. Germline V lookup: CDR1 MDHEN, CDR2 SYDVKM. The CDR3 runs 13 residues. The CDR3 here is CASTVGGGTEAFF. The CDR3 nucleotides read TGTGCCAGTACGGTCGGAGGTGGGACTGAAGCTTTCTTT.

The V and J genes are TRBV5-1 and TRBJ2-2; TRBD1 matches 8 bases. The CDR3 contains 16 residues. The germline V gene has CDR1 SGHRS and CDR2 YFSETQ. V gave up 4 bases and J gave up 2 bases; unmatched junction bases: 7. CDR3 coding DNA: TGCGCCAGCAGCACCTCCGGGACAGGTAACACCGGGGAGCTGTTTTTT. This translates into CASSTSGTGNTGELFF.

The rearrangement uses TRBV5-4 and TRBJ1-2; 9 nucleotides agree with TRBD1. This CDR3 comprises 14 residues. Germline CDR1 reads SGHNT; CDR2 reads YYREEE (reference sequence). The V gene end was trimmed by 4 bases and the J gene end by 8 bases; junction bases not matched to a gene: 9. Here the CDR3 reads CASSRTGQGQGYTF. The CDR3 region has the DNA TGTGCCAGCAGCCGGACGGGACAGGGACAAGGCTACACCTTC.

J is TRBJ2-5 and V is TRBV6-6; 8 bases match TRBD2. J lost 4 bases, V lost 0 bases, and 4 bases had no gene match. CDR1 is MNHNY and CDR2 is SVGAGI in the germline V gene (reference sequence). The CDR3 length is 15 residues. The CDR3 here is CASSYSTGGGETQYF. The CDR3 region has the DNA TGTGCCAGCAGTTACTCAACCGGGGGGGGAGAGACCCAGTACTTC.

The CDR3: CASSPQTSNQPQHF. For the CDR3, the DNA is TGTGCCAGCAGTCCACAGACCTCCAATCAGCCCCAGCATTTT. This chain joins TRBV6-1 and TRBJ1-5; no firm D call. The CDR3 covers 14 residues. The V and J ends lost 5 bases and 3 bases respectively, with 11 bases between them. Germline assignment: CDR1 MNHNS and CDR2 SASEGT.

The chain carries TRBV10-2 and TRBJ2-6; D gene ambiguous. Germline CDR1 WSHSY, CDR2 SAAADI. The CDR3 spans 14 residues. V lost 8 bases, J lost 2 bases, and 10 bases lay in between. The CDR3 is CASSGSPGANVLTF. DNA for the CDR3: TGCGCCAGCTCCGGGTCTCCTGGGGCCAACGTCCTGACTTTC.

The rearrangement links TRBV2 to TRBJ1-4; the D is unclear. The V gene's germline CDR1 is SNHLY and CDR2 FYNNEI. CDR3 length: 14 amino acids. Trimming stripped 8 bases from V and 3 bases from J, with 13 bases between. Here the CDR3 DNA reads TGTGCCAGCGAAGGAGGCAGATCTAATGAAAAACTGTTTTTT. Residues: CASEGGRSNEKLFF.

The chain links TRBV10-3 to TRBJ2-5; D may be TRBD2 (6 bases). CDR3 length: 16 residues. Germline-derived CDR1 and CDR2 are ENHRY and SYGVKD. V dropped 0 bases and J dropped 5 bases, with 16 bases sitting between them. CDR3 nucleotides: TGTGCCATCAGTGAGTCATACGGGAGCCCCCAGGAGACCCAGTACTTC. This translates into CAISESYGSPQETQYF.

This clone was picked up one time. This chain connects TRBV5-1 to TRBJ1-2; D remains unclear. The germline V gene has CDR1 SGHRS and CDR2 YFSETQ. The CDR3 consists of 11 residues. CDR3 DNA: TGCGTTCCGCCTTTTCGAGATGGCTACACCTTC. Encoded protein: CVPPFRDGYTF.

The rearrangement links TRBV4-2 to TRBJ1-3, with D hard to call. CDR1 and CDR2 from the germline V gene are LGHNA and YNFKEQ. Trimming removed 6 bases from V and 8 bases from J, with 17 bases in between. This CDR3 contains 14 residues. The CDR3 DNA reads TGTGCCAGCAGATATGAAACGGGTGCGGACACCATATATTTT. Its protein product is CASRYETGADTIYF.